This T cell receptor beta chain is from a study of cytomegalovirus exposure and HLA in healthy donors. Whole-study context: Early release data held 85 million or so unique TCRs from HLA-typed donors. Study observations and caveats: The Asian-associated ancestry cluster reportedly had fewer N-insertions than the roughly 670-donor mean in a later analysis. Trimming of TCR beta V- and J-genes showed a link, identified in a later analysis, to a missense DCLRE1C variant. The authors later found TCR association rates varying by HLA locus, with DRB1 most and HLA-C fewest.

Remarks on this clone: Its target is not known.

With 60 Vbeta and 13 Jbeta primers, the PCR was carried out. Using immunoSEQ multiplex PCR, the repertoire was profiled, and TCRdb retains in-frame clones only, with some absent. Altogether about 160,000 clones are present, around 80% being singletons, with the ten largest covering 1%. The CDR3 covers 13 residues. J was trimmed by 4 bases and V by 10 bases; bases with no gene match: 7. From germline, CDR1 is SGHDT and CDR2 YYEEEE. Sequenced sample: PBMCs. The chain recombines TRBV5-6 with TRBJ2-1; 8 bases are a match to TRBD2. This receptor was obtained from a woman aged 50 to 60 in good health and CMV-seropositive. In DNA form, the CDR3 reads TGTGCCGGCGGGGGGAGGGGGTACAATGAGCAGTTCTTC. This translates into CAGGGRGYNEQFF.